Below are 18 T cell receptor beta chains sequenced from a single sample in a study of blood T cell repertoires in COVID-19. TCRdb's copy holds only in-frame clones and misses some; the assay was immunoSEQ multiplex PCR. The data contain about 93,000 clones, about nine tenths of them singletons. Source material: peripheral blood. Source of these receptors: a human donor with active COVID-19. The donor label of this sample is uncertain.

DNA of the CDR3: TGCGCCAGCAGCGAGGGCAACTATGGCTACACCTTC. It is translated as CASSEGNYGYTF. The V and J genes are TRBV5-1 and TRBJ1-2; no clear D gene. CDR1 and CDR2 from the germline V gene are SGHRS and YFSETQ. The V gene lost 4 bases and the J gene lost 2 bases, with 6 bases spanning the gap. The CDR3 extends over 12 amino acids.

The rearrangement uses TRBV27 and TRBJ2-2, with 8 bases fitting TRBD2. V dropped 6 bases and J dropped 5; count of bases not matched to a gene: 11. Germline CDR1 and CDR2: MNHEY and SMNVEV (reference sequence). There are 16 residues in the CDR3. In DNA, the CDR3 is TGTGCCAGCAGCCTGGGACTAGGAGACAGAACCGGGGAGCTGTTTTTT. Amino acids: CASSLGLGDRTGELFF.

The J gene is TRBJ2-3, the V gene TRBV29-1; 7 positions match TRBD1. CDR3 length: 12 amino acids. Germline V gene lookup returns CDR1 SQVTM and CDR2 ANQGSEA. The V segment lost 6 bases and the J segment 10 bases; nucleotides outside the gene matches: 10. The CDR3 here is CSVDGQAQSQYF. The CDR3, as DNA: TGCAGCGTCGATGGACAGGCACAATCGCAGTATTTT.

V gene TRBV10-2 combines with J gene TRBJ2-1, with 12 bases lining up with TRBD2. The J segment lost 8 bases and the V segment lost 4 bases, leaving 3 bases of the junction unmatched. The CDR3 covers 14 residues. Germline V gene lookup returns CDR1 WSHSY and CDR2 SAAADI. CDR3 sequence (DNA): TGCGCCAGCAGTGGACTAGCGGGGGAGGATGAGCAGTTCTTC. Amino acid sequence: CASSGLAGEDEQFF.

The V gene is TRBV6-2 or TRBV6-3, the J gene TRBJ1-5; 7 nucleotides match TRBD1. J was trimmed by 2 bases and V by 2 bases; bases with no gene match: 12. Germline lookup yields CDR1 MNHEY and CDR2 SVGEGT. The CDR3 covers 18 residues. The CDR3 DNA sequence: TGTGCCAGCAGTTACCCGAGACAGGGTGTGGCCGGCAATCAGCCCCAGCATTTT. This codes for CASSYPRQGVAGNQPQHF.

This rearrangement joins TRBV3-1 (or the pseudogene TRBV3-2) to TRBJ2-5; 9 nucleotides agree with TRBD2. The V gene's germline CDR1 is LGHDT and CDR2 YNNKEL (reference sequence). The CDR3 sequence is 15 residues long. V was clipped by 4 bases and J by 0 bases; unmatched bases: 3. The DNA of the CDR3 is TGTGCCAGCAGCCTCGGACTAGCGAACCAAGAGACCCAGTACTTC. It codes for CASSLGLANQETQYF.

This chain uses TRBV15 with TRBJ1-1; no firm D call. Germline-derived CDR1 and CDR2 are LNHNV and YYDKDF (reference sequence). The V end lost 1 base, the J end lost 3 bases, and 15 bases lay between the germline ends. The CDR3 has 16 residues. The DNA of the CDR3 is TGTGCCACCAGCAGAGGACGGCGGTCTTTGTACACTGAAGCTTTCTTT. This encodes CATSRGRRSLYTEAFF.

This clone was seen a handful of times. The chain has TRBV27 and TRBJ1-5; D may be TRBD1 (5 bases). The length of the CDR3 is 16 residues. Germline CDR1 and CDR2: MNHEY and SMNVEV (reference sequence). Trimming stripped 5 bases from V and 0 bases from J, with 14 bases between. The CDR3 is CASSDSDSSSNQPQHF. The DNA of the CDR3 is TGTGCCAGCAGTGACAGTGACAGTTCTAGCAATCAGCCCCAGCATTTT.

The V call is TRBV7-2, the J call TRBJ1-4, with TRBD1 matching over 7 bases. CDR1 and CDR2 from the germline V gene are SGHTA and FQGNSA. The ends lost 5 bases at V and 3 bases at J; junction bases unmatched: 6. CDR3 size: 15 residues. For the CDR3, the DNA is TGTGCCAGCAGCGCCTCCGGGACAGCTAATGAAAAACTGTTTTTT. This gives the protein CASSASGTANEKLFF.

The table lists this clone with a count of one. DNA of the CDR3: TGTGCCAGCAGCGCGACAGGGCGAGGAAACACCATATATTTT. It codes for CASSATGRGNTIYF. The V gene is TRBV9, the J gene TRBJ1-3, with TRBD1 matching 7 bases. Germline-derived CDR1 and CDR2 are SGDLS and YYNGEE. This CDR3 is built from 14 residues. Trimming removed 3 bases from V and 4 bases from J; junction bases left unmatched: 4.

The gene calls are TRBV27 and TRBJ1-5; D gene ambiguous. The CDR3 is 15 residues long. CDR1 is MNHEY and CDR2 is SMNVEV in the germline V gene (reference sequence). V gave up 3 bases and J gave up 4 bases, with 13 bases separating them. The CDR3 coding sequence is TGTGCCAGCAGTTTGACCAGCCAGGCAAATCAGCCCCAGCATTTT. Protein: CASSLTSQANQPQHF.

The chain employs TRBV4-3 and TRBJ1-2, with D possibly TRBD1 on 6 matching bases. This CDR3 is built from 13 residues. Germline CDR1 is LGHNA and CDR2 is YSLEER. The V end was cut by 2 bases, the J end by 5 bases, with 9 bases between. The CDR3 sequence is CASSQIQGYGYTF. In nucleotides, the CDR3 is TGCGCCAGCAGCCAAATTCAGGGGTATGGCTACACCTTC.

The rearrangement uses TRBV6-5 and TRBJ1-2, with no clear D. This CDR3 spans 15 amino acids. V gave up 0 bases and J gave up 4 bases, with 12 bases separating them. Germline-derived CDR1 and CDR2 are MNHEY and SVGAGI. The CDR3 DNA is TGTGCCAGCAGTTACTCTGGCCAGATCCCCTATGGCTACACCTTC. Translating gives CASSYSGQIPYGYTF.

V is TRBV11-3 and J is TRBJ1-5, with D maybe TRBD1 (5 bases). The germline V gene has CDR1 SGHNT and CDR2 YENEEA. V was clipped by 0 bases and J by 0 bases, with 12 bases between them. The CDR3 spans 17 residues. The CDR3 DNA sequence: TGTGCCAGCAGCTTAGATGGAGGGGAGGGTAGCAATCAGCCCCAGCATTTT. Its protein is CASSLDGGEGSNQPQHF.

The chain is built from TRBV5-1 and TRBJ2-5; 8 bases line up with TRBD1. Germline loops: CDR1 SGHRS, CDR2 YFSETQ. The CDR3 is 13 residues long. Trimming cost V 3 bases and J 4 bases; bases outside gene matches: 2. CDR3 sequence (DNA): TGCGCCAGCAGCTCAGGGGGCAGAGAGACCCAGTACTTC. Protein product: CASSSGGRETQYF.

This clone was counted a few times. The chain is built from TRBV5-1 and TRBJ1-4; TRBD1 agrees at 7 bases. J gave up 2 bases and V 4 bases, and 5 bases lay outside the gene matches. The CDR3 has 15 residues. The V gene's germline CDR1 is SGHRS and CDR2 YFSETQ. CDR3 loop: CASSQGVGTNEKLFF. The CDR3 DNA reads as TGCGCCAGCAGCCAGGGGGTTGGGACTAATGAAAAACTGTTTTTT.

The rearrangement uses TRBV5-1 and TRBJ2-6; D possibly corresponds to TRBD2 (6 bases). The length of the CDR3 is 14 residues. CDR1 and CDR2 (germline): SGHRS, YFSETQ. V was clipped by 4 bases and J by 3 bases, with 8 bases between them. This chain's CDR3 is CASSRGDGANVLTF. For the CDR3, the DNA is TGCGCCAGCAGCCGCGGGGATGGGGCCAACGTCCTGACTTTC.

The rearrangement joins TRBV5-6 to TRBJ1-5; a weak D match, TRBD1 (6 bases). The germline V and J ends were trimmed by 1 base and 2 bases, with 13 bases remaining between them. The CDR3 spans 16 residues. CDR1 is SGHDT, CDR2 YYEEEE, per germline. CDR3 sequence (DNA): TGTGCCAGCAGCTTGACAGGGAAGGGCGGCAATCAGCCCCAGCATTTT. It is translated as CASSLTGKGGNQPQHF.